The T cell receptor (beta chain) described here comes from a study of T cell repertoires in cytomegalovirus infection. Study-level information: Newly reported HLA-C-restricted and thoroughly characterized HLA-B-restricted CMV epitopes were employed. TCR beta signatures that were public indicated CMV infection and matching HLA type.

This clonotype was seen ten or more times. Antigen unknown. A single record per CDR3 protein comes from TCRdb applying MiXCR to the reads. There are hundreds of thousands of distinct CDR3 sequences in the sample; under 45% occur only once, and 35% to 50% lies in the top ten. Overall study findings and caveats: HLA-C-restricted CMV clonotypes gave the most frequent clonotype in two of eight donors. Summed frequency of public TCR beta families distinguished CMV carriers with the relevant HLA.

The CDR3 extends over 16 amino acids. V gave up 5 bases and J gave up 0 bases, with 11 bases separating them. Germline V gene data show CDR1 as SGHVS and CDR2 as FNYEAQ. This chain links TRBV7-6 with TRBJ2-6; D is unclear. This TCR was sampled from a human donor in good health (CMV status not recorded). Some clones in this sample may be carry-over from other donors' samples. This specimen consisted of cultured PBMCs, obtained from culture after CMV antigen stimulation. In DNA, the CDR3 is TGTGCCAGCAGCCCGATCCTGGGCTCTGGGGCCAACGTCCTGACTTTC. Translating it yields CASSPILGSGANVLTF.